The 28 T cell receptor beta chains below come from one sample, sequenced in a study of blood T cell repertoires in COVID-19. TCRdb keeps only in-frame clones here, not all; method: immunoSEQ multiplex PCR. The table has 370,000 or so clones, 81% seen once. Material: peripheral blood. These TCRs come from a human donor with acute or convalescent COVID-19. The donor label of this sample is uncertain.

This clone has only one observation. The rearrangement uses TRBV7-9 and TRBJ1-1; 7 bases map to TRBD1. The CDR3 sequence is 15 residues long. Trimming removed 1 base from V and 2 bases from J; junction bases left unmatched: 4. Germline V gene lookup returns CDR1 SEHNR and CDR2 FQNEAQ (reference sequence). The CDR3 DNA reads TGTGCCAGCAGCTTAGGAACAGGGGCAAACACTGAAGCTTTCTTT. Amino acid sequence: CASSLGTGANTEAFF. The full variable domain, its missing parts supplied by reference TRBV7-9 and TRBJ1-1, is DTGVSQNPRHKITKRGQNVTFRCDPISEHNRLYWYRQTLGQGPEFLTYFQNEAQLEKSRLLSDRFSAERPKGSFSTLEIQRTEQGDSAMYLCASSLGTGANTEAFFGQGTRLTVV.

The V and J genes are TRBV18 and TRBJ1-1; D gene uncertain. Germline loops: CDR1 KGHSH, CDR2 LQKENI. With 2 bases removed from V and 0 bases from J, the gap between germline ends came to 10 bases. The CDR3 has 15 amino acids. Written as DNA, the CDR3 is TGTGCCAGCTCACCAACACAGATATTGAACACTGAAGCTTTCTTT. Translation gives CASSPTQILNTEAFF.

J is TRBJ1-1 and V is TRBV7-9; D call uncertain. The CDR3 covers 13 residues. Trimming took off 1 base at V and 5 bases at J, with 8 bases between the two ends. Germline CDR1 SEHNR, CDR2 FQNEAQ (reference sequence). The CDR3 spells CASSLEVRTEAFF. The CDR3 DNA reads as TGTGCCAGCAGCTTAGAAGTGAGGACTGAAGCTTTCTTT.

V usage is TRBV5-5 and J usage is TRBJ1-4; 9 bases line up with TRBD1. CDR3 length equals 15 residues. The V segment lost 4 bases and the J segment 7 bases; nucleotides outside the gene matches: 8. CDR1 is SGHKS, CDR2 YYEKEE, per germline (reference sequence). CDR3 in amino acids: CASSREGQGIEKLFF. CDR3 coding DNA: TGTGCCAGCAGCCGGGAGGGACAGGGAATTGAAAAACTGTTTTTT.

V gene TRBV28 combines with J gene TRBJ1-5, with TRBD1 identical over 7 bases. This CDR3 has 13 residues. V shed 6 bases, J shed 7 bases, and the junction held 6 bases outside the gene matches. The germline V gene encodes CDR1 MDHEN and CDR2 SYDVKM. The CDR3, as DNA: TGTGCCAGCAGGCCCAGGGGGGCACAGCCCCAGCATTTT. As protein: CASRPRGAQPQHF. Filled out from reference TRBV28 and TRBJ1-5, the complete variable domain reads DVKVTQSSRYLVKRTGEKVFLECVQDMDHENMFWYRQDPGLGLRLIYFSYDVKMKEKGDIPEGYSVSREKKERFSLILESASTNQTSMYLCASRPRGAQPQHFGDGTRLSIL.

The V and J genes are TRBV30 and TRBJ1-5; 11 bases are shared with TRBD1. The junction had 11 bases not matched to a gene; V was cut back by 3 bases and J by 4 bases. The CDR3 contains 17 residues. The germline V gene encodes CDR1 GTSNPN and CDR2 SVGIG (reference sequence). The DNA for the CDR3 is TGTGCCTGGAGGCCCCGGGACAGGGGGTATGGGAATCAGCCCCAGCATTTT. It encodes CAWRPRDRGYGNQPQHF.

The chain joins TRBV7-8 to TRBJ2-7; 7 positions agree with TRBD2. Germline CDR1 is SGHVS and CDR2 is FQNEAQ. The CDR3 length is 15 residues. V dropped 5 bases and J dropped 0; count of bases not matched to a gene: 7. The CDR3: CASSTLGGSSYEQYF. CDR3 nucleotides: TGTGCCAGCAGCACCCTTGGCGGGAGCTCCTACGAGCAGTACTTC.

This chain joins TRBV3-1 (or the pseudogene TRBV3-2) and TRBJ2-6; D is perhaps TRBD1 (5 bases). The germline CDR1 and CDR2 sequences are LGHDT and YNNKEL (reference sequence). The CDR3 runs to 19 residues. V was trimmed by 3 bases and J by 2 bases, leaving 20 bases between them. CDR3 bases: TGTGCCAGCAGCCATATGAGTCCAGGGCTTTTCGCTGGGGCCAACGTCCTGACTTTC. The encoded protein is CASSHMSPGLFAGANVLTF.

As DNA, the CDR3 is TGTGCCAGTAGTACTTACAGGGCTGGGGCCAACGTCCTGACTTTC. Residues: CASSTYRAGANVLTF. The chain joins TRBV19 to TRBJ2-6; D may be TRBD1 (6 bases). V was shortened by 4 bases and J by 2 bases, with 9 bases between the two germline ends. This CDR3 has 15 residues. From germline, CDR1 is LNHDA and CDR2 SQIVND (reference sequence).

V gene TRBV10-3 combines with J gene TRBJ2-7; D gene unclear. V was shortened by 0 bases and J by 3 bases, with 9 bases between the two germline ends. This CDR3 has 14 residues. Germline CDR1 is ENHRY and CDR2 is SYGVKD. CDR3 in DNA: TGTGCCATCAGTGAGTCGGCCAGGAACTACGAGCAGTACTTC. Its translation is CAISESARNYEQYF.

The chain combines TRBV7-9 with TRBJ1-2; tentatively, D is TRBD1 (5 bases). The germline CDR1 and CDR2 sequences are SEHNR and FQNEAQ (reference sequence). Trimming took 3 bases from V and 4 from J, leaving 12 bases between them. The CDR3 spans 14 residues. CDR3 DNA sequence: TGTGCCAGCAGCTTCGCGACAGATCCCTATGGCTACACCTTC. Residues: CASSFATDPYGYTF.

The CDR3 coding sequence is TGTGCCAGCAGATCCGCGGGGAACACTGAAGCTTTCTTT. It codes for CASRSAGNTEAFF. This chain uses TRBV7-8 with TRBJ1-1; D uncertain. The CDR3 spans 13 residues. Trimming shortened V by 6 bases and J by 1 base, and 9 bases separated the two germline ends. Germline V gene sequence: CDR1 SGHVS, CDR2 FQNEAQ. The variable domain in full, completed from reference TRBV7-8 and TRBJ1-1, reads GAGVSQSPRYKVAKRGQDVALRCDPISGHVSLFWYQQALGQGPEFLTYFQNEAQLDKSGLPSDRFFAERPEGSVSTLKIQRTQQEDSAVYLCASRSAGNTEAFFGQGTRLTVV.

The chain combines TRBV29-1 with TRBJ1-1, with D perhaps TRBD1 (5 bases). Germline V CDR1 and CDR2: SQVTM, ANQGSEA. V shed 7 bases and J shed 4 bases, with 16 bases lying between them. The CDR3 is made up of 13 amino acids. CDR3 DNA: TGCAGCGCCACCGGGACTCCAGGCACTGAAGCTTTCTTT. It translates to CSATGTPGTEAFF.

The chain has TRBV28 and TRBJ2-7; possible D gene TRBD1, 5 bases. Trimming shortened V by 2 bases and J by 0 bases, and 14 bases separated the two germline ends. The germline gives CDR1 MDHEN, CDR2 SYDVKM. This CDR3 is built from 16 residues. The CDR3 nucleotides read TGTGCCAGCAGTTTAGTGGGGCCCAATTACTCCTACGAGCAGTACTTC. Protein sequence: CASSLVGPNYSYEQYF.

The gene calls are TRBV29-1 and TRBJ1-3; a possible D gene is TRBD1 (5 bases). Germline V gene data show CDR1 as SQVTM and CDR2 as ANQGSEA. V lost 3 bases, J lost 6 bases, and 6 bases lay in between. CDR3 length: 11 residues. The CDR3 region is CSVDRENTIYF. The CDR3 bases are TGCAGCGTTGACAGGGAAAACACCATATATTTT. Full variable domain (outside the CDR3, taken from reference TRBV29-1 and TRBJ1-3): SAVISQKPSRDICQRGTSLTIQCQVDSQVTMMFWYRQQPGQSLTLIATANQGSEATYESGFVIDKFPISRPNLTFSTLTVSNMSPEDSSIYLCSVDRENTIYFGEGSWLTVV.

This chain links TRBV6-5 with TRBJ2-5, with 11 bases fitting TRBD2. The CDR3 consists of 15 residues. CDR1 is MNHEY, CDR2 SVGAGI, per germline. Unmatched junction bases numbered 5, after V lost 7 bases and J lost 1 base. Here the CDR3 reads CASTRLAGLQETQYF. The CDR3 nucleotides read TGTGCCAGCACCAGACTAGCGGGGCTCCAAGAGACCCAGTACTTC.

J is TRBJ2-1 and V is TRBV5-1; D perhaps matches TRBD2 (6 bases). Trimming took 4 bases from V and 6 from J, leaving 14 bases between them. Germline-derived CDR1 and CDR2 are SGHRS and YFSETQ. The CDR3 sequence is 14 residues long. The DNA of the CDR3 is TGCGCCAGCAGCGGTCGGGAGAAGGGCAATGAGCAGTTCTTC. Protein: CASSGREKGNEQFF.

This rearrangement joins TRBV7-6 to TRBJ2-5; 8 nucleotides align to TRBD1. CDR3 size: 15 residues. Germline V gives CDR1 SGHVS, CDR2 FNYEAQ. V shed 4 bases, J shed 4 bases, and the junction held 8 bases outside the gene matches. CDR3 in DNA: TGTGCCAGCAGCTCGCCGGGACAGGAGTTAGAGACCCAGTACTTC. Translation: CASSSPGQELETQYF. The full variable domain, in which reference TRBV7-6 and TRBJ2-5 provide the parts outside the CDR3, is GAGVSQSPRYKVTKRGQDVALRCDPISGHVSLYWYRQALGQGPEFLTYFNYEAQQDKSGLPNDRFSAERPEGSISTLTIQRTEQRDSAMYRCASSSPGQELETQYFGPGTRLLVL.

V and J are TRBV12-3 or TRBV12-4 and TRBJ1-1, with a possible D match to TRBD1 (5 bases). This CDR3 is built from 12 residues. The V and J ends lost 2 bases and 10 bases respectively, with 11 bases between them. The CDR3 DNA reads TGTGCCAGCAGTTTATCAGGGTACGGAGCTTTCTTT. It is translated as CASSLSGYGAFF.

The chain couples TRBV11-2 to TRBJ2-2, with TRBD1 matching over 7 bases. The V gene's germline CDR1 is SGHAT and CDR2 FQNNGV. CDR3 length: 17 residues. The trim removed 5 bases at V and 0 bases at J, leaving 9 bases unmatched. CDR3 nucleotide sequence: TGTGCCAGCAGCAAGCGTCGACAGGGATCGAACACCGGGGAGCTGTTTTTT. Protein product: CASSKRRQGSNTGELFF. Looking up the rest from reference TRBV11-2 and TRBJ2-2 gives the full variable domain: EAGVAQSPRYKIIEKRQSVAFWCNPISGHATLYWYQQILGQGPKLLIQFQNNGVVDDSQLPKDRFSAERLKGVDSTLKIQPAKLEDSAVYLCASSKRRQGSNTGELFFGEGSRLTVL.

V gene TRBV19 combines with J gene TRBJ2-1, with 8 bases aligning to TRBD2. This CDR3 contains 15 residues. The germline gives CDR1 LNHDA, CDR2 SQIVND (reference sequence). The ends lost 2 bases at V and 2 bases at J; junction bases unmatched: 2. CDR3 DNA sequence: TGTGCCAGTAGTATAACGGGACTAGCCTACAATGAGCAGTTCTTC. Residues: CASSITGLAYNEQFF.

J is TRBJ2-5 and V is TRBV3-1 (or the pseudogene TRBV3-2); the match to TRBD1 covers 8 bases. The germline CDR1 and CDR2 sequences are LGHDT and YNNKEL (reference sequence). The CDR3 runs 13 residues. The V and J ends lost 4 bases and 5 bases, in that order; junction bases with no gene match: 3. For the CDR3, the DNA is TGTGCCAGCAGCCCCTACAGGGGGGAGACCCAGTACTTC. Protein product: CASSPYRGETQYF.

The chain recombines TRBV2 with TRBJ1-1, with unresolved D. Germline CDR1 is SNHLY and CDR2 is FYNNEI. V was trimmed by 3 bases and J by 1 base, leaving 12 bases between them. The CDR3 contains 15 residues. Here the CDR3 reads CASSDVAPSNTEAFF. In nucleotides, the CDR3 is TGTGCCAGCAGTGACGTGGCACCGTCGAACACTGAAGCTTTCTTT.

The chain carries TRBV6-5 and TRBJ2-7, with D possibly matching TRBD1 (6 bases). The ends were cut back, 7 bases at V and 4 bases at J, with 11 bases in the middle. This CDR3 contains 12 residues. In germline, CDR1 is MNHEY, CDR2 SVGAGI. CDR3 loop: CASTVTGYEQYF. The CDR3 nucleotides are TGTGCCAGCACCGTCACAGGGTACGAGCAGTACTTC.

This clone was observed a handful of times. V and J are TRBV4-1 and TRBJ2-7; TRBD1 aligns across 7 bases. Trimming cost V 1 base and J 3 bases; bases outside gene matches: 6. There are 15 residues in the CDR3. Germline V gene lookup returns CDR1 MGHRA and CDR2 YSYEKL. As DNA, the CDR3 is TGCGCCAGCAGCCAAGGGACGGGACAGCACTACGAGCAGTACTTC. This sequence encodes CASSQGTGQHYEQYF.

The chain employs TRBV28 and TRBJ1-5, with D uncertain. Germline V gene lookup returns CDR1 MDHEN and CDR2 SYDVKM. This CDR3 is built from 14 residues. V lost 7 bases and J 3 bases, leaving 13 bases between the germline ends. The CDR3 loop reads CASIRQYANQPQHF. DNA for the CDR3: TGTGCCAGCATCCGACAATACGCCAATCAGCCCCAGCATTTT.

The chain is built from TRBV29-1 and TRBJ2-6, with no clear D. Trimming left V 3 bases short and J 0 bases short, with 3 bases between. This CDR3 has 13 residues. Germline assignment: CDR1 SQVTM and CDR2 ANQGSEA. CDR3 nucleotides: TGCAGCGTTGATTACTCTGGGGCCAACGTCCTGACTTTC. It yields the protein CSVDYSGANVLTF. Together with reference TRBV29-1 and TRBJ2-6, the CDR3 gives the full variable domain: SAVISQKPSRDICQRGTSLTIQCQVDSQVTMMFWYRQQPGQSLTLIATANQGSEATYESGFVIDKFPISRPNLTFSTLTVSNMSPEDSSIYLCSVDYSGANVLTFGAGSRLTVL.

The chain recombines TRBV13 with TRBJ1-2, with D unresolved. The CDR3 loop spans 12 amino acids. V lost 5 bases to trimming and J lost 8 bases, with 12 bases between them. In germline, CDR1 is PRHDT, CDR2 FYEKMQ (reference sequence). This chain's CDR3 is CASSPPQRGYTF. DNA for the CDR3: TGTGCCAGCAGCCCCCCCCAGAGGGGCTACACCTTC.